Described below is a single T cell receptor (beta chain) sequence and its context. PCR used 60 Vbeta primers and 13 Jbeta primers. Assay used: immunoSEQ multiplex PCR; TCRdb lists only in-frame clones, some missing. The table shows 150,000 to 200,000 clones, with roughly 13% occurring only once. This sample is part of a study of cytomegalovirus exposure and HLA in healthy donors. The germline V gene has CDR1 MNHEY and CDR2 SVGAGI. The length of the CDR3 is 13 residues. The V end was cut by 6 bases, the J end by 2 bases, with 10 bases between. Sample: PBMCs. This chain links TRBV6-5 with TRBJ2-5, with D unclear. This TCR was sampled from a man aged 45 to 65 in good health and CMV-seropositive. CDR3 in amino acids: CASSRRIQETQYF. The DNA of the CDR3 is TGTGCCAGCAGCCGTCGTATACAAGAGACCCAGTACTTC.